This T cell receptor beta chain was documented in a study of CD8 T cells in ankylosing spondylitis. Study-wide results and caveats: Blood from ankylosing spondylitis patients appeared to carry a characteristic roughly 8-variant TCR beta motif. Earlier studies detected some motif variants in reactive arthritis synovial fluid and blood. The study looked at matched synovial fluid samples from ankylosing spondylitis patients. Disease-linked clones were reported to be significantly enriched there.

The germline V gene has CDR1 SGHRS and CDR2 YFSETQ. This CDR3 is built from 14 residues. Trimming took off 0 bases at V and 4 bases at J, with 10 bases between the two ends. For TCR beta, libraries came from quantitative 5'-RACE with molecular barcodes. From the 5' RACE reads, TCRdb called clonotypes with MiXCR, one entry per CDR3 protein. This table has approximately 550,000 distinct CDR3 sequences, about 13% appearing once. This clonotype was recorded many times. Its antigen is still unknown. The sequence was collected from a male donor with ankylosing spondylitis. The rearrangement joins TRBV5-1 to TRBJ1-1, with a weak D call TRBD1 (5 bases). Sequencing used blood, either unsorted or a sorted T cell fraction (not recorded which). This chain's CDR3 is CASSLAGGTTEAFF. Here the CDR3 DNA reads TGCGCCAGCAGCTTGGCCGGAGGGACCACTGAAGCTTTCTTT. Drawing the rest from reference TRBV5-1 and TRBJ1-1, the complete variable domain is KAGVTQTPRYLIKTRGQQVTLSCSPISGHRSVSWYQQTPGQGLQFLFEYFSETQRNKGNFPGRFSGRQFSNSRSEMNVSTLELGDSALYLCASSLAGGTTEAFFGQGTRLTVV.